This record covers a single T cell receptor delta chain. This clone was detected ten times or more. The clone's antigen remains unknown. This DNA translates differently at residue 6 from the TCRdb protein, which is that of a much larger clone; a read error is likely, and the protein shown is the DNA's own translation. The germline ends are 29 bases apart after V is trimmed by 0 bases and J by 5 bases. The CDR3 measures 20 amino acids from cysteine to phenylalanine. Kept here is only the CDR3 DNA, which spans 60 bases and is read in frame from base 1. For CDR1 and CDR2, the germline V gene lists TSESDYY and QEAYKQQN. This sample was included in a study of γδ T cells in repeated Plasmodium falciparum infection (dated by TCRdb to the early 2020s). A note on the overall study: The natural-infection arm enrolled Malian children exposed to intense seasonal malaria transmission and compared the Malian children with Australian children matched for age and gender. Five malaria-naive U.S. adults underwent four controlled human malaria infections by bites from P. falciparum NF54-infected Anopheles stephensi mosquitoes over about 630 days. Samples were collected from controlled-infection subjects at baseline, immediately before selected infections, and 21 days after each infection. The gammadelta TCR repertoires from Mali were analysed in two ways: cross-sectionally during periods with no transmission, and longitudinally across episodes of acute febrile malaria. The study examined how repeated Plasmodium falciparum infection shapes the human gammadelta T cell repertoire, using natural infection in Mali and controlled human malaria infection. Study-wide findings and limitations: Compared with the repertoires of Australian children, the Vdelta2-negative gammadelta TCR repertoires of Malian children appeared more clonally expanded, less diverse and less shared. A highly stable polyclonal repertoire over time and infection, with many inter-individual overlapping TCRgamma sequences, was shown by Vgamma9/Vdelta2+ TCR repertoires. In Vdelta2-negative, largely Vdelta1+, gammadelta TCR repertoires, repeated controlled infections appeared to drive waves of new clonotype selection. Because the controlled-infection cohort was small, analysis of inter-individual variability in gammadelta T cell responses was limited. The Malian cohort was drawn from a small rural village made up mostly of one ethnic group, which limits generalizability.

Libraries were made using multiplex PCR. Instrument on record: Illumina MiSeq. Both TCR gamma (TRG) and TCR delta (TRD) chains were sequenced from each sorted gammadelta T cell sample. In the paper's pipeline: The repertoire analyses drew on clonotype tree plots, the accumulated frequency of the top 20 clonotypes, and diversity index (DI) and D75 metrics. Via CATT, TCRdb reprocessed the public reads, and rows with identical DNA were then joined. Clone size and V and J calls follow TCRdb, not the original study. The sample table lists about 51,000 delta-chain clones, more than 1.5% of them with a count of one. The top ten hold around 24% of the sample. Vgamma9/Vdelta2+ and Vdelta2-negative gammadelta T cell populations were flow-sorted from peripheral blood mononuclear cells for bulk TCR repertoire analysis.

Recombination joined TRAV38-2/DV8 with TRDJ1; the best D guess is TRDD3, with 6 bases matching. No J gene was available from TCRdb, and it was assigned here by a germline match of the DNA. The source material was gamma-delta T cells from blood. The TCR was taken from a pool of human donors (malaria-infected and uninfected, not separated). The nucleotides read TGTGCTTATAGGAGCGACACTGCTTTCCGAGTCGGGGATCGCAGGGATAAACTCATCTTT. Its protein product is CAYRSDTAFRVGDRRDKLIF.